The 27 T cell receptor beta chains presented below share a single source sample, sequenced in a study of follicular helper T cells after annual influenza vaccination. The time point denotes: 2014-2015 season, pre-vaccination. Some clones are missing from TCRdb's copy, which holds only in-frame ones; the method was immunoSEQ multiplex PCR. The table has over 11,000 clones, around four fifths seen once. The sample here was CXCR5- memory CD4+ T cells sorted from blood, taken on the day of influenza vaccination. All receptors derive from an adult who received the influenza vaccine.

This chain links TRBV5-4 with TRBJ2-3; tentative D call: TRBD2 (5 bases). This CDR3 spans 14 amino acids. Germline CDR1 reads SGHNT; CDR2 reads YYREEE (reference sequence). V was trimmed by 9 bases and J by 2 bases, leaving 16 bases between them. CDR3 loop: CANLDSPYTDTQYF. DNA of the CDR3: TGTGCCAACCTGGACTCTCCATACACAGATACGCAGTATTTT.

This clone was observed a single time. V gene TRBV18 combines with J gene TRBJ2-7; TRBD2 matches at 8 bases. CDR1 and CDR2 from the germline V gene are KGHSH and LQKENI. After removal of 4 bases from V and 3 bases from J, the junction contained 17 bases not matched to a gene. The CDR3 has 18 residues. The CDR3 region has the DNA TGTGCCAGCTCACAAAATTCCGGGACTAGTTATTCCCTCTACGAGCAGTACTTC. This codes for CASSQNSGTSYSLYEQYF. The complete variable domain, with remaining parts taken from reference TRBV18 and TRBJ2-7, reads NAGVMQNPRHLVRRRGQEARLRCSPMKGHSHVYWYRQLPEEGLKFMVYLQKENIIDESGMPKERFSAEFPKEGPSILRIQQVVRGDSAAYFCASSQNSGTSYSLYEQYFGPGTRLTVT.

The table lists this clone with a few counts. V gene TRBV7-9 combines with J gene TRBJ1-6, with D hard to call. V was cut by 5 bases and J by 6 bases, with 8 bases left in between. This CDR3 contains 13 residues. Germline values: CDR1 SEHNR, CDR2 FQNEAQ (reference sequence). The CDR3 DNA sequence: TGTGCCAGCAGCCTTTCTCCTAATTCACCCCTCCACTTT. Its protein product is CASSLSPNSPLHF. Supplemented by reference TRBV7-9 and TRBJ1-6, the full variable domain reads DTGVSQNPRHKITKRGQNVTFRCDPISEHNRLYWYRQTLGQGPEFLTYFQNEAQLEKSRLLSDRFSAERPKGSFSTLEIQRTEQGDSAMYLCASSLSPNSPLHFGNGTRLTVT.

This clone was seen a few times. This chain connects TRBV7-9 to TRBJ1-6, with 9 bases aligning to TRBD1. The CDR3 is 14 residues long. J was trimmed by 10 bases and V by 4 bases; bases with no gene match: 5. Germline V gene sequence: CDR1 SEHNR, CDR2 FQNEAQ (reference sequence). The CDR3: CASSWDRVDSPLHF. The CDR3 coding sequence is TGTGCCAGCAGCTGGGACAGGGTAGACTCACCCCTCCACTTT.

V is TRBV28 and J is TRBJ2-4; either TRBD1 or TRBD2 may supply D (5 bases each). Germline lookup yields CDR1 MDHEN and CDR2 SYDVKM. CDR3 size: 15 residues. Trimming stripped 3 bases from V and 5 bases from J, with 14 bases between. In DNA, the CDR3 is TGTGCCAGCAGTTTGCCCGGGACGACACAAAACATTCAGTACTTC. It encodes CASSLPGTTQNIQYF.

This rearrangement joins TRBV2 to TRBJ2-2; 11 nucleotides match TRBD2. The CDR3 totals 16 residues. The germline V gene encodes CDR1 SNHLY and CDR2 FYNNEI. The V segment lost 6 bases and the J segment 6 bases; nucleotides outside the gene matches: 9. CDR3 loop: CASRPTLAGGSGELFF. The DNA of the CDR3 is TGTGCCAGCAGGCCGACGCTAGCGGGGGGATCCGGGGAGCTGTTTTTT. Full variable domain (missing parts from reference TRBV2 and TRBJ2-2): EPEVTQTPSHQVTQMGQEVILRCVPISNHLYFYWYRQILGQKVEFLVSFYNNEISEKSEIFDDQFSVERPDGSNFTLKIRSTKLEDSAMYFCASRPTLAGGSGELFFGEGSRLTVL.

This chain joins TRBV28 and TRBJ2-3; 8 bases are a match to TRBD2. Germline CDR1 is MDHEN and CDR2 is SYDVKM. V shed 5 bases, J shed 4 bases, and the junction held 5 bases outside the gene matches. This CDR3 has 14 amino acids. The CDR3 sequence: CASSIGGVADTQYF. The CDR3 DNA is TGTGCCAGCAGTATCGGGGGGGTGGCAGATACGCAGTATTTT.

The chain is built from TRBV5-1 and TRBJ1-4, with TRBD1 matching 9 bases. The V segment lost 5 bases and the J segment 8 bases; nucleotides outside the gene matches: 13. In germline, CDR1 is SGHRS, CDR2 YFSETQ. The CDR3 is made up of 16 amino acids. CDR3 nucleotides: TGCGCCAGCAGTCCGGGACAGGGTATATTAGGCGAAAAACTGTTTTTT. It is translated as CASSPGQGILGEKLFF.

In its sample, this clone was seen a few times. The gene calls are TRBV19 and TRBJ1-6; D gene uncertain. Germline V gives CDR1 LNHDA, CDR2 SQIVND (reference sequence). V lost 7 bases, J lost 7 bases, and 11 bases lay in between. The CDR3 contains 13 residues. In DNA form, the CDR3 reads TGTGCCAGTACCGGGCAGAAAAATTCACCCCTCCACTTT. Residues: CASTGQKNSPLHF. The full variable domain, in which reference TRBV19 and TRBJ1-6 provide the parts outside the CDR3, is DGGITQSPKYLFRKEGQNVTLSCEQNLNHDAMYWYRQDPGQGLRLIYYSQIVNDFQKGDIAEGYSVSREKKESFPLTVTSAQKNPTAFYLCASTGQKNSPLHFGNGTRLTVT.

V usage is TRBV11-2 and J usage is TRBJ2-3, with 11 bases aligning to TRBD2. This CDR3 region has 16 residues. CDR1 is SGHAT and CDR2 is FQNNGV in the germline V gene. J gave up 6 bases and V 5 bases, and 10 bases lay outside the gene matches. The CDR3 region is CASSILAGGLFDTQYF. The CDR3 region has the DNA TGTGCCAGCAGCATCTTAGCGGGGGGGCTTTTTGATACGCAGTATTTT.

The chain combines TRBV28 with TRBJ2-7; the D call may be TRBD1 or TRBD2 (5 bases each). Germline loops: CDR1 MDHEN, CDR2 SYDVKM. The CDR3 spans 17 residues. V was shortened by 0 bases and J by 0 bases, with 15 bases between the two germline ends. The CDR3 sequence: CASSLWGPGPSSYEQYF. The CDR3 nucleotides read TGTGCCAGCAGTTTATGGGGACCCGGGCCGAGCTCCTACGAGCAGTACTTC.

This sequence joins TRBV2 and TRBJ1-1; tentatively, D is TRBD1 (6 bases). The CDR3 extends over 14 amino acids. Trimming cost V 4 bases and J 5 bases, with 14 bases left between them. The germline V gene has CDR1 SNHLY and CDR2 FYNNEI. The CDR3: CASSGGGIGTEAFF. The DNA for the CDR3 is TGTGCCAGCAGTGGAGGGGGAATTGGGACTGAAGCTTTCTTT.

This CDR3 is CASSPGTGNREQFF. In nucleotides, the CDR3 is TGTGCCAGCTCACCAGGGACAGGGAATAGGGAGCAGTTCTTC. The rearrangement uses TRBV18 and TRBJ2-1; the match to TRBD1 covers 9 bases. J was trimmed by 10 bases and V by 2 bases; bases with no gene match: 6. Germline assignment: CDR1 KGHSH and CDR2 LQKENI. CDR3 length equals 14 residues.

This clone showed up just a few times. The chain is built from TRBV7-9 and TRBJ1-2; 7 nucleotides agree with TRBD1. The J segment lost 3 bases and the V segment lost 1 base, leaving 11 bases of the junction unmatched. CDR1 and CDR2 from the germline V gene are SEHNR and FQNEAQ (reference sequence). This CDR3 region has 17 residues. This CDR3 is CASSLVFGGGADYGYTF. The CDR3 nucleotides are TGTGCCAGCAGCTTAGTCTTTGGAGGGGGCGCCGACTATGGCTACACCTTC.

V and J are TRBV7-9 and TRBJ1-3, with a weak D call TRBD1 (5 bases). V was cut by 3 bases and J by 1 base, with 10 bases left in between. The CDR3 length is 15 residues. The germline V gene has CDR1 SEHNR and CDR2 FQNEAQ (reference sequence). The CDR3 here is CASSLGDPSGNTIYF. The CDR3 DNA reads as TGTGCCAGCAGCTTGGGGGATCCTTCTGGAAACACCATATATTTT.

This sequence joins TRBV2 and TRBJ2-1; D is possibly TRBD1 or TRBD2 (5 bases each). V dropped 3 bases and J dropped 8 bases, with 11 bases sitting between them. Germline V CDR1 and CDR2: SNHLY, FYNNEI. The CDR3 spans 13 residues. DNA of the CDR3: TGTGCCAGCAGTGAGGGACGCGGGCATGAGCAGTTCTTC. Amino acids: CASSEGRGHEQFF.

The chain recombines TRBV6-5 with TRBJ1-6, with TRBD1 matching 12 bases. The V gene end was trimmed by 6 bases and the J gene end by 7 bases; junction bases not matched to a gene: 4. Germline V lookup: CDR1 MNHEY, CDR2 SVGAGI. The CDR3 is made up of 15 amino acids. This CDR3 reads CASSGDRGLNSPLHF. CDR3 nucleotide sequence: TGTGCCAGCAGCGGGGACAGGGGGCTCAATTCACCCCTCCACTTT.

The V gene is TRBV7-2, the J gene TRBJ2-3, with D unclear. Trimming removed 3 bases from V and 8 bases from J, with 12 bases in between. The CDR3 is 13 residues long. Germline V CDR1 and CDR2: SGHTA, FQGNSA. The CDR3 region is CASSFSSVGTQYF. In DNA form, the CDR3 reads TGTGCCAGCAGCTTCTCCTCAGTAGGTACGCAGTATTTT.

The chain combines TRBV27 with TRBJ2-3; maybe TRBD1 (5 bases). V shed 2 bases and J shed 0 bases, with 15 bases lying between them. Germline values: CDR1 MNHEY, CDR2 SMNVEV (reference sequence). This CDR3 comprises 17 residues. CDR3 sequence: CASSLIGRQLSTDTQYF. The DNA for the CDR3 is TGTGCCAGCAGTTTAATTGGACGACAGCTTAGCACAGATACGCAGTATTTT.

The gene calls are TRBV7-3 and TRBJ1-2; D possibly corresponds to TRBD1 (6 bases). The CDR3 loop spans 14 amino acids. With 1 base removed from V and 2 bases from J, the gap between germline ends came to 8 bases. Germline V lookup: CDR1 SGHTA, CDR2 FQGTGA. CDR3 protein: CASSLKGGNYGYTF. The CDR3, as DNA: TGTGCCAGCAGCTTAAAGGGGGGAAACTATGGCTACACCTTC.

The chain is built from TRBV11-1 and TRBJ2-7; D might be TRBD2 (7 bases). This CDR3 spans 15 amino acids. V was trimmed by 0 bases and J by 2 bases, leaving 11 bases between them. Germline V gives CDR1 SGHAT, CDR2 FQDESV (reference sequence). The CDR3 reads CASSLAAGGPYEQYF. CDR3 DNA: TGTGCCAGCAGCTTAGCGGCCGGGGGGCCCTACGAGCAGTACTTC.

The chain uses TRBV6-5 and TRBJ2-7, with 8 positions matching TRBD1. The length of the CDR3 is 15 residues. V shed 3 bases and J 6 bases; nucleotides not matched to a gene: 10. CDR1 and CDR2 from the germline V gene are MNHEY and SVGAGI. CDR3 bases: TGTGCCAGCAGTTATGGCCAGGGGGCCCGTGGCGAGCAGTACTTC. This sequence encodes CASSYGQGARGEQYF.

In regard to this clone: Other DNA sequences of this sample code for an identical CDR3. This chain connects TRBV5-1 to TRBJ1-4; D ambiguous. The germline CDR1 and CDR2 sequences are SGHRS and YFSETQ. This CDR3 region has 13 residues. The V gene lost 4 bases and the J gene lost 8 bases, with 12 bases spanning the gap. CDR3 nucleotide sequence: TGCGCCAGCAGCCCGGATAGTTTCGAAAAACTGTTTTTT. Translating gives CASSPDSFEKLFF.

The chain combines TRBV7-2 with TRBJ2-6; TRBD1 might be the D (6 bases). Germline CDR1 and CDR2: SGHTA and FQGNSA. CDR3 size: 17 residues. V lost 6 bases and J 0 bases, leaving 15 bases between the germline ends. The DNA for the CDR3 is TGTGCCAGCAGGCCTACTGGACAGAGCTCTGGGGCCAACGTCCTGACTTTC. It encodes CASRPTGQSSGANVLTF. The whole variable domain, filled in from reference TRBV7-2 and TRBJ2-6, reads GAGVSQSPSNKVTEKGKDVELRCDPISGHTALYWYRQSLGQGLEFLIYFQGNSAPDKSGLPSDRFSAERTGGSVSTLTIQRTQQEDSAVYLCASRPTGQSSGANVLTFGAGSRLTVL.

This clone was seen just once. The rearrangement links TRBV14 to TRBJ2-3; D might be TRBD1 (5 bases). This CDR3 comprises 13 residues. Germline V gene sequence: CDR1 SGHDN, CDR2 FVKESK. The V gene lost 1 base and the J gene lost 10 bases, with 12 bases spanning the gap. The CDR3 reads CASSQVAQGPQYF. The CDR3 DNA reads TGTGCCAGCAGCCAAGTAGCCCAGGGCCCGCAGTATTTT.

The CDR3 region has the DNA TGTGCCAGCAGCTTAAGAGGGACGATTAGCACAGATACGCAGTATTTT. Protein product: CASSLRGTISTDTQYF. The chain couples TRBV7-2 to TRBJ2-3, with D perhaps assigned TRBD1 or TRBD2 (5 bases each). Germline CDR1 is SGHTA and CDR2 is FQGNSA. V shed 2 bases and J shed 0 bases, with 12 bases lying between them. CDR3 length equals 16 residues.

CDR3 loop: CASRRTGANTQYF. CDR3 coding DNA: TGTGCCAGCAGACGGACAGGTGCGAATACGCAGTATTTT. V is TRBV6-5 and J is TRBJ2-3; TRBD1 aligns across 7 bases. V dropped 6 bases and J dropped 7; count of bases not matched to a gene: 7. CDR1 is MNHEY, CDR2 SVGAGI, per germline. The CDR3 consists of 13 residues.